The sequence of this TCR beta chain was determined in a study of T-cell reconstitution after alpha-beta-depleted transplantation in children. Using unique molecular identifiers, the investigators prepared the TCRbeta library. TCRdb analysed the PCR reads with MiXCR anew, one entry per CDR3 protein. The sample includes approximately 200,000 distinct CDR3 sequences, just over 14% of them seen just once. The germline V gene encodes CDR1 KGHDR and CDR2 SFDVKD. This CDR3 spans 16 amino acids. The trim removed 3 bases at V and 8 bases at J, leaving 11 bases unmatched. The sequence was collected from a human donor who donated a stem cell graft to a child with acute lymphoblastic leukemia. The rearrangement joins TRBV24-1 to TRBJ2-1; 8 nucleotides line up with TRBD2. Sample: PBMCs from the stem cell graft donor, taken from the stem cell graft. CDR3 protein: CATSDPQPTSAHEQFF. The CDR3 nucleotides read TGTGCCACCAGTGATCCACAACCGACTAGCGCCCATGAGCAGTTCTTC.